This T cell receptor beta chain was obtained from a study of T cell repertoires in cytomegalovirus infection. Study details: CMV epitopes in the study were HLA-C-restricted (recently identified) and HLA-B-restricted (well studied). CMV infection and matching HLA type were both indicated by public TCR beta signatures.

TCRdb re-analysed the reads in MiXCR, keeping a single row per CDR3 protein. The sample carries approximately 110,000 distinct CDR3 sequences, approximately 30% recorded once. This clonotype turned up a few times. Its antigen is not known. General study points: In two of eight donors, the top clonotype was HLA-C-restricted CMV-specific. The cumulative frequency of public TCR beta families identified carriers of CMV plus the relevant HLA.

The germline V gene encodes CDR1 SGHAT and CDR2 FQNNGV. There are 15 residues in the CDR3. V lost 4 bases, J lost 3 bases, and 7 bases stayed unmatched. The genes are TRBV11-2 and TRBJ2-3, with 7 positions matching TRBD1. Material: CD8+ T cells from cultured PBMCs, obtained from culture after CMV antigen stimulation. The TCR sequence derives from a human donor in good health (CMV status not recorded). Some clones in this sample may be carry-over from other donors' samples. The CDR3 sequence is CASSSGQLKTDTQYF. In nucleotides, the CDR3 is TGTGCCAGCAGCTCGGGACAGCTGAAAACAGATACGCAGTATTTT.